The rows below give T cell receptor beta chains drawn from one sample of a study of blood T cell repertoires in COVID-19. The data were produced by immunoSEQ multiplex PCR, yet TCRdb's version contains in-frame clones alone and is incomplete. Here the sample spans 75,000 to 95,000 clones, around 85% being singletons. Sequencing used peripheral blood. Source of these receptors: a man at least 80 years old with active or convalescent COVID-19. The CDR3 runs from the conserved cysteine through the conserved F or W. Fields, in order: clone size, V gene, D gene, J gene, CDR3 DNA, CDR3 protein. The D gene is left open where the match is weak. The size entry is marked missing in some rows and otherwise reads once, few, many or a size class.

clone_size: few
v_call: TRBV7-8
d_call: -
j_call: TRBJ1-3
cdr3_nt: TGTGCCAGCAGCTTCTTAGATGGAAACACCATATATTTT
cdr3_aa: CASSFLDGNTIYF

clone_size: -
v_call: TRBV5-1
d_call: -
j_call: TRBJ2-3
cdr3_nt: TGCGCCAGCAGCTTGGGACAGACTAGCACAGATACGCAGTATTTT
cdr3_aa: CASSLGQTSTDTQYF

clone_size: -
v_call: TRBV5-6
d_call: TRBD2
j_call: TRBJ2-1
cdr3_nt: TGTGCCAGCAGCTCGGGACTAGCGGGAGGGCCATACAATGAGCAGTTCTTC
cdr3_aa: CASSSGLAGGPYNEQFF

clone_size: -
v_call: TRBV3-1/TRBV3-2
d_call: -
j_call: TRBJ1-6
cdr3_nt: TGTGCCAGCAGCCACGGTAGTTCACCCCTCCACTTT
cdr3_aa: CASSHGSSPLHF

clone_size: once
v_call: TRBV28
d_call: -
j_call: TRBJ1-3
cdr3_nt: TGTGCCAGCAGTTTCTCTTCTAGAAGCTCTGGAAACACCATATATTTT
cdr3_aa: CASSFSSRSSGNTIYF

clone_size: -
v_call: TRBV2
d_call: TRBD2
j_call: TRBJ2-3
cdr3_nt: TGTGCCAGCATACTAGCGGCCACTAGCACAGATACGCAGTATTTT
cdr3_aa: CASILAATSTDTQYF

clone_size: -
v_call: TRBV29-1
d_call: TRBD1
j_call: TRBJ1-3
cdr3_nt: TGCAGCGTTGACGAGGGGGCCGGAAACACCATATATTTT
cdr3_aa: CSVDEGAGNTIYF

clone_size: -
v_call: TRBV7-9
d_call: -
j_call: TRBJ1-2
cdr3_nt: TGTGCCAGCAGCGAAGGACAGTTGGGTGGCTACACCTTC
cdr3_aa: CASSEGQLGGYTF

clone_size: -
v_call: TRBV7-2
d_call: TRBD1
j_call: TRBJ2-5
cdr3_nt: TGTGCCAGCAGCCGGGACAGGGGAAGCCAAGAGACCCAGTACTTC
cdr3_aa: CASSRDRGSQETQYF

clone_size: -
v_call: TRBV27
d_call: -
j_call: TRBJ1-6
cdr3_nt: TGTGCCAGCAGTTTACAGGGGCCGGATTCACCCCTCCACTTT
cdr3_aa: CASSLQGPDSPLHF

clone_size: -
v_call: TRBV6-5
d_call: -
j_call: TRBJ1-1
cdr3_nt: TGTGCCAGCAGCCCCATGGTACAGGGCCTTGGGGCTTTCTTT
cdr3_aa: CASSPMVQGLGAFF

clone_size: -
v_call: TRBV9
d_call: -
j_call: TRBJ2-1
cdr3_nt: TGTGCCAGCAGCGTGGGACATAGCTCCTACAATGAGCAGTTCTTC
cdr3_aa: CASSVGHSSYNEQFF

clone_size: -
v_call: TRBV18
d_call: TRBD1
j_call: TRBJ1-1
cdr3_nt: TGTGCCAGCTCACCGCAGGGGGCGAGCACTGAAGCTTTCTTT
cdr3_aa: CASSPQGASTEAFF

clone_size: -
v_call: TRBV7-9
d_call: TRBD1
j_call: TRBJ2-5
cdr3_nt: TGTGCCAGCAGCCTAGGACAGGGCGGAGGGGAGACCCAGTACTTC
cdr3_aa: CASSLGQGGGETQYF

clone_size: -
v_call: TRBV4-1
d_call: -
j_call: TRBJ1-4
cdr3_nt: TGCGCCAGCAGCCAACACAGGGTTGAAGAAAAACTGTTTTTT
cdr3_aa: CASSQHRVEEKLFF

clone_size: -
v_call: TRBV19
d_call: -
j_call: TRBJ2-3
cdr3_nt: TGTGCCAGTAGTAACGGGCAGGGGACAGATACGCAGTATTTT
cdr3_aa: CASSNGQGTDTQYF

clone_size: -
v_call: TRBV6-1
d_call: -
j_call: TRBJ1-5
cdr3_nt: TGTGCCAGCAGTGTTAGGCCAGGACTAAGCAATCAGCCCCAGCATTTT
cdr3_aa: CASSVRPGLSNQPQHF

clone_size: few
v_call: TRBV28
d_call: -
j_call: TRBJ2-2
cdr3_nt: TGTGCCAGCCACACGAACACCGGGGAGCTGTTTTTT
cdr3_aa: CASHTNTGELFF

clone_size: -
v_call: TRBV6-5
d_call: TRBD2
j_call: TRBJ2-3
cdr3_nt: TGTGCCACCTTACCGATGACTAGCGCTAATACGCAGTATTTT
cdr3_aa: CATLPMTSANTQYF

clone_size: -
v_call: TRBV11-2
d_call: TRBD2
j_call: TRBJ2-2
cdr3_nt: TGTGCCAGCCATCCTCTAGCGGGGAACACCGGGGAGCTGTTTTTT
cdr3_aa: CASHPLAGNTGELFF

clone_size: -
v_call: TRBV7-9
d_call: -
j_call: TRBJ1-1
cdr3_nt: TGTGCCAGCAGCGCCCGACAGGTGACGAACACTGAAGCTTTCTTT
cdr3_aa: CASSARQVTNTEAFF

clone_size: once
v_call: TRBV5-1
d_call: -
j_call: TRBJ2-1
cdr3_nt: TGCGCCAGCATTGGCCCGGGGGACGAGCAGTTCTTC
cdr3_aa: CASIGPGDEQFF